This T cell receptor (beta chain) appears in the sequencing data of a study of shared clonotypes between healthy human individuals. General study results and limits: The donor pool, a small one, limited the genetic and exposure-history diversity represented. Relative to clonotypes present in all four donors, those not shared had lower generation probabilities.

Germline V lookup: CDR1 SQVTM, CDR2 ANQGSEA. V shed 5 bases and J 1 base; nucleotides not matched to a gene: 2. This CDR3 spans 13 amino acids. Some clones are missing from TCRdb's copy, which holds only in-frame ones; the method was immunoSEQ multiplex PCR. This sample has about 2.1 million clones, with 85% to 95% found just once. CD45RO-negative, CCR7-selected cells formed the naive CD8 fraction, which excluded terminally differentiated effector memory CD45RA+ cells. This clone was counted between two and nine times. Its antigen remains unidentified. Material: naive CD8+ T cells from PBMCs. V and J are TRBV29-1 and TRBJ1-5; the match to TRBD1 covers 7 bases. This clonotype originated in a man in his late teens or twenties in good health. Some clones in this sample may be carry-over from other donors' samples. Here the CDR3 DNA reads TGCAGCGTTCTGACAGGGAGCAATCAGCCCCAGCATTTT. Translating gives CSVLTGSNQPQHF.